The 32 T cell receptor beta chains presented below share a single source sample, sequenced in a study of T cell responses to AZD1222 COVID-19 vaccine. Sequencing was performed with immunoSEQ multiplex PCR; in TCRdb, only in-frame clones are kept and a portion is missing. The sample includes roughly 97,000 clones, roughly 86% of them seen just once. Specimen: peripheral blood, collected 28 days after the second dose of the MenACWY control vaccine. These receptors were obtained from an adult who received the MenACWY meningococcal vaccine as a control.

CDR3 DNA: TGTGCCAGCAGCGGGCCGGGGGCCGTTAACGAAAAACTGTTTTTT. This codes for CASSGPGAVNEKLFF. The gene calls are TRBV3-1 (or the pseudogene TRBV3-2) and TRBJ1-4; D perhaps matches TRBD1 (6 bases). Germline V gene data show CDR1 as LGHDT and CDR2 as YNNKEL (reference sequence). V lost 5 bases and J 8 bases, leaving 18 bases between the germline ends. CDR3 length: 15 amino acids.

This clone was picked up one time. The chain is built from TRBV20-1 and TRBJ1-1, with 7 positions matching TRBD1. This CDR3 region has 11 residues. CDR1 DFQATT and CDR2 SNEGSKA come from the germline V gene (reference sequence). Losses at the gene ends were 6 bases for V and 7 bases for J; bases not matched to a gene: 5. CDR3 region: CSASTGVEAFF. Here the CDR3 DNA reads TGCAGTGCCTCAACAGGGGTTGAAGCTTTCTTT.

This clone occurred a few times. This rearrangement joins TRBV5-6 to TRBJ1-5, with D possibly being TRBD1 (6 bases). CDR1 and CDR2 from the germline V gene are SGHDT and YYEEEE. V was trimmed by 3 bases and J by 4 bases, leaving 23 bases between them. The CDR3 covers 18 residues. The CDR3 loop is CASSSLRGAEGYNQPQHF. The CDR3 DNA follows: TGTGCCAGCAGCTCCCTTCGGGGGGCTGAGGGGTATAATCAGCCCCAGCATTTT.

This chain uses TRBV27 with TRBJ1-2; no firm D call. The CDR3 runs 16 residues. The germline V and J ends were trimmed by 0 bases and 1 base, with 12 bases remaining between them. Per germline, CDR1 MNHEY and CDR2 SMNVEV (reference sequence). The chain's CDR3 is CASSLSGATFNYGYTF. For the CDR3, the DNA is TGTGCCAGCAGTTTATCGGGAGCCACTTTTAACTATGGCTACACCTTC.

As to this clone: Mismatch with germline at one junction end may stem from a read error. The V gene is TRBV19, the J gene TRBJ1-1, with a possible D match to TRBD1 (6 bases). This CDR3 comprises 16 residues. CDR1 and CDR2 (germline): LNHDA, SQIVND (reference sequence). The CDR3 sequence is CARSIQGPFMNTEAFF. CDR3 DNA sequence: TGTGCCAGGAGTATCCAGGGGCCATTCATGAACACTGAAGCTTTCTTT.

The chain couples TRBV28 to TRBJ1-2, with D unclear. The CDR3 covers 14 residues. The V end lost 5 bases, the J end lost 8 bases, and 18 bases lay between the germline ends. The germline gives CDR1 MDHEN, CDR2 SYDVKM. As DNA, the CDR3 is TGTGCCAGCAGTCCAATCCCGCGAGGTTCCGGCTACACCTTC. Its protein product is CASSPIPRGSGYTF.

The V gene is TRBV28, the J gene TRBJ1-2, with a tentative D call TRBD1 (6 bases). This CDR3 is built from 15 residues. Germline assignment: CDR1 MDHEN and CDR2 SYDVKM. V dropped 3 bases and J dropped 6 bases, with 17 bases sitting between them. The CDR3 DNA reads as TGTGCCAGCAGTTTTCCCCGGCGGGGGGCCCATGGCTACACCTTC. Translation gives CASSFPRRGAHGYTF.

This chain connects TRBV7-2 to TRBJ2-7; 12 bases fit TRBD2. This CDR3 contains 15 residues. Per germline, CDR1 SGHTA and CDR2 FQGNSA. V lost 4 bases and J lost 2; bases outside the gene matches: 3. DNA of the CDR3: TGTGCCAGCAGCTCTAGCGGGGGGGCCCCCTACGAGCAGTACTTC. Its protein is CASSSSGGAPYEQYF.

This chain uses TRBV11-3 with TRBJ1-5; tentatively, D is TRBD1 (5 bases). CDR1 is SGHNT and CDR2 is YENEEA in the germline V gene. V dropped 1 base and J dropped 3 bases, with 7 bases sitting between them. This CDR3 region has 14 residues. In DNA form, the CDR3 reads TGTGCCAGCAGCTTAGGACAGTCCAATCAGCCCCAGCATTTT. The encoded protein is CASSLGQSNQPQHF.

The V gene is TRBV29-1, the J gene TRBJ2-5; D is perhaps TRBD2 (7 bases). Trimming shortened V by 3 bases and J by 6 bases, and 14 bases separated the two germline ends. The germline gives CDR1 SQVTM, CDR2 ANQGSEA. This CDR3 is 13 amino acids long. The CDR3 spells CSVEGGGRKTQYF. The CDR3 nucleotides are TGCAGCGTTGAGGGGGGGGGCCGAAAGACCCAGTACTTC.

J is TRBJ1-2 and V is TRBV29-1, with a possible D match to TRBD1 (6 bases). This CDR3 spans 13 amino acids. V lost 6 bases to trimming and J lost 6 bases, with 17 bases between them. The V gene's germline CDR1 is SQVTM and CDR2 ANQGSEA. The CDR3 reads CSVATAGADGYTF. The CDR3 DNA sequence: TGCAGCGTCGCAACCGCGGGGGCGGATGGCTACACCTTC.

This chain uses TRBV4-3 with TRBJ2-2; 11 bases are shared with TRBD1. With V trimmed by 0 bases and J by 3 bases, 3 bases remained unmatched. CDR3 length equals 17 residues. Per germline, CDR1 LGHNA and CDR2 YSLEER. The CDR3 protein is CASSQERDRGYTGELFF. Written as DNA, the CDR3 is TGCGCCAGCAGCCAAGAACGGGACAGGGGGTACACCGGGGAGCTGTTTTTT.

The CDR3, as DNA: TGTGCCAGCAGCCGCGACTCAATATACACTAGCACAGATACGCAGTATTTT. Translation gives CASSRDSIYTSTDTQYF. V gene TRBV5-4 combines with J gene TRBJ2-3; D not resolved. This CDR3 is 17 amino acids long. The germline CDR1 and CDR2 sequences are SGHNT and YYREEE (reference sequence). Between the trimmed V and J ends, which lost 4 bases and 0 bases, there was a span of 18 bases.

This chain uses TRBV4-3 with TRBJ1-1, with D unclear. V lost 0 bases and J lost 6, with 11 bases in between. The CDR3 extends over 14 amino acids. Germline CDR1 reads LGHNA; CDR2 reads YSLEER. The chain's CDR3 is CASSQDSSRPEAFF. CDR3 in DNA: TGCGCCAGCAGCCAAGATTCATCCCGGCCTGAAGCTTTCTTT.

The chain links TRBV5-6 to TRBJ1-2; TRBD1 might be the D (5 bases). The CDR3 consists of 16 residues. The germline V gene encodes CDR1 SGHDT and CDR2 YYEEEE. The V end lost 1 base, the J end lost 4 bases, and 17 bases lay between the germline ends. CDR3 DNA sequence: TGTGCCAGCAGCTTGTGGGACCACATGCGTTTCTATGGCTACACCTTC. Its translation is CASSLWDHMRFYGYTF.

The V and J genes are TRBV6-2 or TRBV6-3 and TRBJ2-7, with TRBD2 identical over 7 bases. The ends lost 3 bases at V and 3 bases at J; junction bases unmatched: 8. CDR3 length: 15 amino acids. Per germline, CDR1 MNHEY and CDR2 SVGEGT. DNA of the CDR3: TGTGCCAGCAGTTATGGGGGGGGACCTTTCTACGAGCAGTACTTC. The encoded protein is CASSYGGGPFYEQYF.

The chain joins TRBV30 to TRBJ2-1; D gene ambiguous. V was pared by 3 bases and J by 1 base, with 16 bases between. The CDR3 covers 16 residues. Germline V lookup: CDR1 GTSNPN, CDR2 SVGIG (reference sequence). The CDR3 region is CAWSPDPSGSYNEQFF. The CDR3, as DNA: TGTGCCTGGAGCCCAGACCCTTCTGGGTCCTACAATGAGCAGTTCTTC.

In nucleotides, the CDR3 is TGTGCCAGTAGAACCTGGGACAGTTACGAGCAGTACTTC. Residues: CASRTWDSYEQYF. The gene calls are TRBV19 and TRBJ2-7, with 7 bases identical to TRBD1. The V gene's germline CDR1 is LNHDA and CDR2 SQIVND (reference sequence). V gave up 6 bases and J gave up 4 bases; unmatched junction bases: 6. The CDR3 totals 13 residues.

The genes are TRBV7-2 and TRBJ2-4; tentatively, D is TRBD2 (6 bases). There are 15 residues in the CDR3. Germline assignment: CDR1 SGHTA and CDR2 FQGNSA. The V end lost 6 bases, the J end lost 2 bases, and 14 bases lay between the germline ends. CDR3 in amino acids: CASSFQRVPKNIQYF. The CDR3 DNA sequence: TGTGCCAGCAGTTTTCAGCGGGTTCCCAAAAACATTCAGTACTTC.

The rearrangement joins TRBV24-1 to TRBJ2-7; TRBD1 matches at 7 bases. Germline V CDR1 and CDR2: KGHDR, SFDVKD. J gave up 3 bases and V 7 bases, and 17 bases lay outside the gene matches. This CDR3 comprises 17 residues. CDR3 DNA: TGTGCCACCAGAGGGGGCAGCCTCAGGAGCCAAATCTACGAGCAGTACTTC. This sequence encodes CATRGGSLRSQIYEQYF.

V usage is TRBV5-4 and J usage is TRBJ1-1; D not resolved. Trimming cost V 5 bases and J 0 bases, with 11 bases left between them. The CDR3 runs to 14 residues. Germline-derived CDR1 and CDR2 are SGHNT and YYREEE (reference sequence). CDR3 protein: CASRRTELNTEAFF. The CDR3 nucleotides are TGTGCCAGCAGACGAACGGAGTTGAACACTGAAGCTTTCTTT.

V is TRBV7-2 and J is TRBJ1-3, with TRBD1 identical over 7 bases. The junction had 8 bases not matched to a gene; V was cut back by 5 bases and J by 4 bases. The CDR3 runs to 15 residues. Germline CDR1 is SGHTA and CDR2 is FQGNSA. CDR3 region: CASSEGPRGGNTIYF. The CDR3 coding sequence is TGTGCCAGCAGCGAGGGTCCCAGGGGGGGAAACACCATATATTTT.

The genes are TRBV2 and TRBJ2-5; 10 positions agree with TRBD1. The ends lost 4 bases at V and 4 bases at J; junction bases unmatched: 6. The CDR3 contains 15 residues. Germline lookup yields CDR1 SNHLY and CDR2 FYNNEI. The CDR3 region is CASSGDRGPIETQYF. The CDR3 nucleotides read TGTGCCAGCAGTGGGGACAGGGGTCCCATAGAGACCCAGTACTTC.

The chain recombines TRBV19 with TRBJ2-5; D tentatively fits TRBD1 or TRBD2 (5 bases each). The CDR3 runs 14 residues. Trimming cost V 2 bases and J 4 bases, with 11 bases left between them. CDR1 and CDR2 from the germline V gene are LNHDA and SQIVND (reference sequence). This chain's CDR3 is CASSIRDRTETQYF. Here the CDR3 DNA reads TGTGCCAGTAGTATAAGGGACCGCACAGAGACCCAGTACTTC.

The genes are TRBV7-2 and TRBJ2-2, with D possibly matching TRBD2 (5 bases). The CDR3 runs to 16 residues. Germline-derived CDR1 and CDR2 are SGHTA and FQGNSA. Trimming stripped 2 bases from V and 5 bases from J, with 15 bases between. The CDR3 DNA reads TGTGCCAGCAGCTTACTGACTGGAACGGGGACCGGGGAGCTGTTTTTT. Translated, it gives CASSLLTGTGTGELFF.

The chain couples TRBV29-1 to TRBJ2-2; D might be TRBD1 (7 bases). The CDR3 contains 14 residues. Germline loops: CDR1 SQVTM, CDR2 ANQGSEA. Trimming cost V 3 bases and J 5 bases, with 13 bases left between them. The CDR3 loop reads CSVDRQGGTGELFF. The CDR3 nucleotides read TGCAGCGTTGACCGGCAGGGGGGTACCGGGGAGCTGTTTTTT.

This clone was detected only once. The V and J genes are TRBV19 and TRBJ1-1; 7 bases fit TRBD1. The CDR3 sequence is 14 residues long. The junction had 10 bases not matched to a gene; V was cut back by 5 bases and J by 7 bases. The germline CDR1 and CDR2 sequences are LNHDA and SQIVND (reference sequence). Written as DNA, the CDR3 is TGTGCCAGTAGTCAGAACAGGGGAAGTGGTGAAGCTTTCTTT. Translation gives CASSQNRGSGEAFF. The full variable domain, its missing parts supplied by reference TRBV19 and TRBJ1-1, is DGGITQSPKYLFRKEGQNVTLSCEQNLNHDAMYWYRQDPGQGLRLIYYSQIVNDFQKGDIAEGYSVSREKKESFPLTVTSAQKNPTAFYLCASSQNRGSGEAFFGQGTRLTVV.

This chain links TRBV6-6 with TRBJ2-5; D might be TRBD1 (6 bases). This CDR3 comprises 14 residues. CDR1 and CDR2 (germline): MNHNY, SVGAGI (reference sequence). V shed 8 bases and J shed 7 bases, with 20 bases lying between them. CDR3 loop: CASAAGALQGTQYF. In nucleotides, the CDR3 is TGTGCCAGCGCGGCAGGGGCCCTCCAGGGGACCCAGTACTTC.

This chain joins TRBV6-2 or TRBV6-3 and TRBJ2-7; D is unclear. CDR1 and CDR2 from the germline V gene are MNHEY and SVGEGT. The CDR3 runs 11 residues. Trimming removed 3 bases from V and 7 bases from J, with 7 bases in between. The CDR3 DNA follows: TGTGCCAGCAGTTATGACTCTGAGCAGTACTTC. This gives the protein CASSYDSEQYF.

The chain uses TRBV7-8 and TRBJ2-2, with 7 positions matching TRBD2. Trimming at V came to 4 bases and at J to 4 bases, leaving 9 bases not matched to a gene. Germline CDR1 and CDR2: SGHVS and FQNEAQ. The CDR3 runs 16 residues. The CDR3 region has the DNA TGTGCCAGCAGCTCACTGGGGGGGGTAGGCACCGGGGAGCTGTTTTTT. Amino acids: CASSSLGGVGTGELFF.

The V call is TRBV5-1, the J call TRBJ2-3, with 7 bases lining up with TRBD2. The CDR3 is 14 residues long. Germline trimming cut 6 bases from V and 3 bases from J; bases unmatched to any gene: 7. CDR1 and CDR2 from the germline V gene are SGHRS and YFSETQ. DNA for the CDR3: TGCGCCAGCACTAGCGGTGGGGCAACAGATACGCAGTATTTT. It translates to CASTSGGATDTQYF.

The chain combines TRBV5-1 with TRBJ2-3; 9 nucleotides match TRBD2. Germline trimming cut 1 base from V and 2 bases from J; bases unmatched to any gene: 5. The CDR3 spans 16 residues. Germline V gives CDR1 SGHRS, CDR2 YFSETQ. The CDR3 loop is CASSLSGGPNTDTQYF. The CDR3 DNA follows: TGCGCCAGCAGCTTGAGCGGGGGGCCCAACACAGATACGCAGTATTTT. Together with reference TRBV5-1 and TRBJ2-3, the CDR3 gives the full variable domain: KAGVTQTPRYLIKTRGQQVTLSCSPISGHRSVSWYQQTPGQGLQFLFEYFSETQRNKGNFPGRFSGRQFSNSRSEMNVSTLELGDSALYLCASSLSGGPNTDTQYFGPGTRLTVL.